Listed below are T cell receptor beta chains from one sample, sequenced in a study of PD-1 blockade in classical Hodgkin lymphoma. Sequencing was performed with immunoSEQ multiplex PCR; in TCRdb, only in-frame clones are kept and a portion is missing. The sample has approximately 21,000 clones; around nine tenths are singletons. The sequenced sample was CD8+ T cells from blood. These receptors were taken from a human donor with classical Hodgkin lymphoma. CDR3s include the opening cysteine and the closing phenylalanine or tryptophan. The D gene is left open where the match is weak. Some rows mark clone size as missing; the rest say once, few, many or name a class of expanded clone.

D gene	J gene	V gene	clone size	CDR3 DNA	CDR3 protein
NA	TRBJ2-2	TRBV5-1	NA	TGCGCCAGCAGCTTGGCCTATAACACCGGGGAGCTGTTTTTT	CASSLAYNTGELFF
NA	TRBJ2-7	TRBV2	NA	TGTGCCAGCAGTTCAGGGTTCCCCTACGAGCAGTACTTC	CASSSGFPYEQYF
NA	TRBJ2-3	TRBV7-3	NA	TGTGCCAGCAGCTTAACGGGGGGCAGCACAGATACGCAGTATTTT	CASSLTGGSTDTQYF
TRBD2	TRBJ2-3	TRBV2	once	TGTGCCGACCGACTAGCGGGGAGCACAGATACGCAGTATTTT	CADRLAGSTDTQYF
NA	TRBJ2-7	TRBV10-3	NA	TGTGCCATCAGTGAGAGCGGCGCGGGATCACTAATAGAGCAGTACTTC	CAISESGAGSLIEQYF
TRBD2	TRBJ2-5	TRBV5-1	NA	TGCGCCAGCAGAGGACTAGCGGGAGAGACCCAGTACTTC	CASRGLAGETQYF
NA	TRBJ1-4	TRBV28	NA	TGTGCCAGCAGTTTCAGCTCAACTAATGAAAAACTGTTTTTT	CASSFSSTNEKLFF
TRBD2	TRBJ2-1	TRBV27	NA	TGTGCCAGCAGTTCGGTAGCTCGGGGGGGGAATGAGCAGTTCTTC	CASSSVARGGNEQFF
NA	TRBJ1-2	TRBV19	NA	TGTGCCAGTAGTACCTCGCCCGGGGGTGACTATGGCTACACCTTC	CASSTSPGGDYGYTF
TRBD1	TRBJ2-2	TRBV27	NA	TGTGCCAGCAGTTTCGGTGGCAGGGGGTACGCCGGGGAGCTGTTTTTT	CASSFGGRGYAGELFF
TRBD2	TRBJ2-2	TRBV7-2	NA	TGTGCCAGCAGCCCGACTAGCGGGAGGCCCGGTACCGGGGAGCTGTTTTTT	CASSPTSGRPGTGELFF
NA	TRBJ1-5	TRBV10-2	NA	TGCGCCAGCAGTGAAGGGGGAAGAAATCAGCCCCAGCATTTT	CASSEGGRNQPQHF
NA	TRBJ2-7	TRBV19	NA	TGTGCCAGTAGTATCTCAGGGTTATCCTACGAGCAGTACTTC	CASSISGLSYEQYF
TRBD1	TRBJ2-7	TRBV30	NA	TGTGCCTGGGCAACAGGGGCCGGCCCCTACGAGCAGTACTTC	CAWATGAGPYEQYF
NA	TRBJ1-5	TRBV6-1	NA	TGTGCCAGCAGTGAAGCCGAGACGGGGGGATGGCGGCAGCCCCAGCATTTT	CASSEAETGGWRQPQHF
NA	TRBJ2-1	TRBV11-2	NA	TGTGCCAGCAGCTTAGTTTCCCTGCGTCCAGTCTTC	CASSLVSLRPVF
NA	TRBJ1-4	TRBV6-1	NA	TGTGCCAGCAGTGGCCCACAGTGGGGTGAAAAACTGTTTTTT	CASSGPQWGEKLFF
TRBD1	TRBJ2-3	TRBV28	NA	TGTGCCAGCAGTCTCGGGACAGGGAGCACAGATACGCAGTATTTT	CASSLGTGSTDTQYF
NA	TRBJ1-2	TRBV7-8	NA	TGTGCCAGCAGCAACAGGATTACAGATTTCCGAGGCTACACCTTC	CASSNRITDFRGYTF
TRBD1	TRBJ2-7	TRBV27	NA	TGTGCCAGCAGTTCATATACCGGGACAGGGGGACCCTACGAGCAGTACTTC	CASSSYTGTGGPYEQYF
NA	TRBJ1-5	TRBV12-5	once	TGTGCTAGTGGTTTCGGATCCGGGATTCCTGGGATTCATCAGCCCCAGCATTTT	CASGFGSGIPGIHQPQHF
NA	TRBJ1-3	TRBV5-4	NA	TGTGCCAGCGGACACCACTCTGGAAACACCATATATTTT	CASGHHSGNTIYF
NA	TRBJ1-1	TRBV11-3	NA	TGTGCCAGCAGCTTAACCCAGAACACTGAAGCTTTCTTT	CASSLTQNTEAFF
NA	TRBJ2-7	TRBV6-5	NA	TGTGCCAGCAGTTCCCTCAGCCCGTCCTACGAGCAGTACTTC	CASSSLSPSYEQYF
TRBD2	TRBJ2-5	TRBV30	NA	TGTGCCTGGAGTGTCCTTAGCGGGAAACAAGAGACCCAGTACTTC	CAWSVLSGKQETQYF
NA	TRBJ2-5	TRBV5-4	NA	TGTGCCAGCAGCCAGCGGCGCCGTCAAGAGACCCAGTACTTC	CASSQRRRQETQYF
NA	TRBJ1-2	TRBV19	NA	TGTGCCAGTACGGGCAGCTACTATGGCTACACCTTC	CASTGSYYGYTF
TRBD1	TRBJ2-7	TRBV5-6	NA	TGTGCCAGCAGGGACAGGTATTACTCCTACGAGCAGTACTTC	CASRDRYYSYEQYF
NA	TRBJ2-6	TRBV6-5	once	TGTGCCAGCAGTTACTTCGGCTCTGGGGCCAACGTCCTGACTTTC	CASSYFGSGANVLTF
NA	TRBJ2-7	TRBV10-2	NA	TGCGCCAGCAGCGGTACCAGGGGATATTTCTCCTACGAGCAGTACTTC	CASSGTRGYFSYEQYF
TRBD1	TRBJ2-2	TRBV2	NA	TGTGCCAGCAGTGAGCGGACAGGGGGCTCCGGGGAGCTGTTTTTT	CASSERTGGSGELFF
NA	TRBJ2-1	TRBV4-3	NA	TGCGCCAGCAGCCAAGTAGTCGGCAGGGCCAATGAGCAGTTCTTC	CASSQVVGRANEQFF
NA	TRBJ1-1	TRBV13	NA	TGTGCCAGCAGCCTCCTAGGACAGAGAATGAACACTGAAGCTTTCTTT	CASSLLGQRMNTEAFF
NA	TRBJ1-3	TRBV7-8	NA	TGTGCCAGCAGCTTAGGTAGAGTTAGAATCCTTCCTGGAAACACCATATATTTT	CASSLGRVRILPGNTIYF
NA	TRBJ2-7	TRBV7-9	NA	TGTGCCAGCAGCTTGGGATACTCCCCAGGCTCCTACGAGCAGTACTTC	CASSLGYSPGSYEQYF
TRBD2	TRBJ2-1	TRBV4-1	NA	TGCGCCAGCAGCCACGCTCCCGCCGGGACTACCTTCTACAATGAGCAGTTCTTC	CASSHAPAGTTFYNEQFF
NA	TRBJ1-1	TRBV9	NA	TGTGCCAGCAGCTCTTCCGGGGCCCTCACTGAAGCTTTCTTT	CASSSSGALTEAFF
NA	TRBJ2-1	TRBV7-9	NA	TGTGCCAGCAGCTGGGGGTGGGGGAGAGGGACTGAGCAGTTCTTC	CASSWGWGRGTEQFF
NA	TRBJ2-7	TRBV27	NA	TGTGCCAGCAGTTTGGGGGACGGTCTCTACGAGCAGTACTTC	CASSLGDGLYEQYF
TRBD1	TRBJ1-5	TRBV12-5	NA	TGTGCTAGTGGTCGGACAGGGGGCATTCAGCCCCAGCATTTT	CASGRTGGIQPQHF
NA	TRBJ2-7	TRBV27	NA	TGTGCCAGCAGACTCGGAGGACCGGCCTACGAGCAGTACTTC	CASRLGGPAYEQYF
NA	TRBJ2-1	TRBV29-1	NA	TGCAGCGTTGAAATCAGGGACAATGAGCAGTTCTTC	CSVEIRDNEQFF
NA	TRBJ2-7	TRBV5-4	NA	TGTGCCAGCAGCTTGGACAGGGCGGGCTACGAGCAGTACTTC	CASSLDRAGYEQYF
NA	TRBJ1-2	TRBV9	NA	TGTGCCAGCAGCGTAGCCTCGACCCCCAGGGAGAGCTACACCTTC	CASSVASTPRESYTF
NA	TRBJ1-6	TRBV5-8	NA	TGTGCCAGCAGCCCTGACCAATACCTCGTTCGTTCACCCCTCCACTTT	CASSPDQYLVRSPLHF
NA	TRBJ1-5	TRBV7-9	NA	TGTGCCAGCAGCCCAATCCCTGGGCAGCCCCAGCATTTT	CASSPIPGQPQHF
TRBD1	TRBJ2-3	TRBV5-1	NA	TGCGCCAGCAGCCTGACCGGGACAGCTAGCACAGATACGCAGTATTTT	CASSLTGTASTDTQYF
TRBD1	TRBJ1-1	TRBV4-3	NA	TGCGCCAGCAGCCAAGCAGACAGGGATAACACTGAAGCTTTCTTT	CASSQADRDNTEAFF
NA	TRBJ2-3	TRBV9	NA	TGTGCCAGCAGCGCCTGGGGCGATACGCAGTATTTT	CASSAWGDTQYF
NA	TRBJ2-1	TRBV9	NA	TGTGCCAGCAGCTCTCGAAGGGACGGCCCAAATAACCTCTACAATGAGCAGTTCTTC	CASSSRRDGPNNLYNEQFF
NA	TRBJ1-4	TRBV29-1	NA	TGCAGCGCCCTGGTCCTAGGACCTCGAAAACTGTTTTTT	CSALVLGPRKLFF
TRBD1	TRBJ1-5	TRBV5-1	NA	TGCGCCAGCAGCTTGGCCGGGACAGGGGGTCAGCCCCAGCATTTT	CASSLAGTGGQPQHF
NA	TRBJ2-7	TRBV7-9	NA	TGTGCCAGCAGCCCTGGACAGTCCTACGAGCAGTACTTC	CASSPGQSYEQYF
NA	TRBJ1-5	TRBV13	large	TGTGCCAGCAGCTTAGATGGCCCCAATCAGCCCCAGCATTTT	CASSLDGPNQPQHF
NA	TRBJ1-2	TRBV5-4	NA	TGTGCCAGCAGTTACGACAGGCTTGGTGGCTACACCTTC	CASSYDRLGGYTF
TRBD1	TRBJ1-6	TRBV6-1	NA	TGTGCCAGCAGCCCCGGGACAGGGGTCTCACCCCTCCACTTT	CASSPGTGVSPLHF
NA	TRBJ2-2	TRBV11-3	NA	TGTGCCAGCAGCCCACGGATAAACTCCGGGGAGCTGTTTTTT	CASSPRINSGELFF
TRBD1	TRBJ2-2	TRBV9	few	TGTGCCAGCAGCGCGACTGACAGGGGGCTGTACACCGGGGAGCTGTTTTTT	CASSATDRGLYTGELFF